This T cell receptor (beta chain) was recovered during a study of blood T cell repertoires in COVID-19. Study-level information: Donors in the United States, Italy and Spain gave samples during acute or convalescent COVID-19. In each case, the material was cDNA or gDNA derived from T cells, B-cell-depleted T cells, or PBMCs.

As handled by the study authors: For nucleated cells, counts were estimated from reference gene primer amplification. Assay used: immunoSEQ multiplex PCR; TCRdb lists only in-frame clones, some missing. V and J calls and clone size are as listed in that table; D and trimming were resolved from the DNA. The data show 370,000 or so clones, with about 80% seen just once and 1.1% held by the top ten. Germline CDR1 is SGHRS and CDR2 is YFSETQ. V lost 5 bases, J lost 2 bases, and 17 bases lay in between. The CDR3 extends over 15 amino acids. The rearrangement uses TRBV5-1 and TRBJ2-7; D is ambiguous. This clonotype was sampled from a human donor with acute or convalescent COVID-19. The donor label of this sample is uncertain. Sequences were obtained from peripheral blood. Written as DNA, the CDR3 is TGCGCCAGCAGTGCTTACAGCATAGGCACCTACGAGCAGTACTTC. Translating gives CASSAYSIGTYEQYF.